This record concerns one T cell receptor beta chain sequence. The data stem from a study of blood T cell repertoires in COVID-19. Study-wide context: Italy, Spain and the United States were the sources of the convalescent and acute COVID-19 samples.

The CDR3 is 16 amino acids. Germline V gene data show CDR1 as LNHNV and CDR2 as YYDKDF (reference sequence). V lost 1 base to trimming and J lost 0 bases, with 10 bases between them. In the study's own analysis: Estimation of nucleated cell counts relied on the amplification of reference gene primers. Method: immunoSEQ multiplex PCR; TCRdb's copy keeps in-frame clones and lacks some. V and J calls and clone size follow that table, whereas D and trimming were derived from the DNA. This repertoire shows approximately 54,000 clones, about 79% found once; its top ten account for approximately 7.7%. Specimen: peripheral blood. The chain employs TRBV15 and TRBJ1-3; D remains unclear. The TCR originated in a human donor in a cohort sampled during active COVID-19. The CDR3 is CATSRGPGTSGNTIYF. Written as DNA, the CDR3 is TGTGCCACCAGCAGAGGGCCGGGAACCTCTGGAAACACCATATATTTT.